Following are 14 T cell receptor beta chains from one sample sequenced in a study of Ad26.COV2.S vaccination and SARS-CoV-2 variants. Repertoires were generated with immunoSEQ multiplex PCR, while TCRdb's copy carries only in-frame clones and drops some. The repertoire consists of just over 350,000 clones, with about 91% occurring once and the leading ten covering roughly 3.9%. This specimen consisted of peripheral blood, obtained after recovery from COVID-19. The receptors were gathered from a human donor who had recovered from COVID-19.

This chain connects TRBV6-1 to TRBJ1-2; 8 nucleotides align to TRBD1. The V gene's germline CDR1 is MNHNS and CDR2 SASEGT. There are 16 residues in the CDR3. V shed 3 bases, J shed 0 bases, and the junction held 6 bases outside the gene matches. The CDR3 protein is CASSEGPGGANYGYTF. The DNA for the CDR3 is TGTGCCAGCAGTGAGGGTCCAGGGGGCGCTAACTATGGCTACACCTTC.

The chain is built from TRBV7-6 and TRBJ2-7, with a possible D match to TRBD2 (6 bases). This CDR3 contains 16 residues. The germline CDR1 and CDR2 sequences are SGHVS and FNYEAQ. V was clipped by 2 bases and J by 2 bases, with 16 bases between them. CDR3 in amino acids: CASSLSAGTLAYEQYF. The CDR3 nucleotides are TGTGCCAGCAGCTTATCCGCGGGGACCCTGGCCTACGAGCAGTACTTC.

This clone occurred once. CDR3 loop: CASSPAGGYQPQHF. Written as DNA, the CDR3 is TGTGCCAGCAGTCCAGCCGGGGGATATCAGCCCCAGCATTTT. The chain has TRBV6-2 or TRBV6-3 and TRBJ1-5, with D tentatively TRBD1 (5 bases). Per germline, CDR1 MNHEY and CDR2 SVGEGT. The V and J ends lost 5 bases and 5 bases respectively, with 13 bases between them. The CDR3 loop spans 14 amino acids.

CDR3 in amino acids: CASSPSGGGGGANVLTF. The DNA of the CDR3 is TGTGCCAGCAGCCCGAGTGGAGGGGGCGGTGGGGCCAACGTCCTGACTTTC. J is TRBJ2-6 and V is TRBV9; the D gene is possibly TRBD1 (7 bases). Germline values: CDR1 SGDLS, CDR2 YYNGEE. V lost 4 bases and J 3 bases, leaving 17 bases between the germline ends. This CDR3 has 17 amino acids.

For the CDR3, the DNA is TGTGCCAGTAGTATAGGGGTGGGCGACAGGGAGTTGAACACTGAAGCTTTCTTT. Amino acid sequence: CASSIGVGDRELNTEAFF. The rearrangement uses TRBV19 and TRBJ1-1; 7 bases are shared with TRBD1. Trimming took 1 base from V and 0 from J; bases not matched to a gene: 11. Per the germline V gene, CDR1 is LNHDA and CDR2 is SQIVND (reference sequence). The CDR3 has 18 amino acids.

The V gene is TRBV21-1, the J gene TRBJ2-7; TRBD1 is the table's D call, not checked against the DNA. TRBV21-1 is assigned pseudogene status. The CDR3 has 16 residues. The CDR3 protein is CASSKARDRMDYEQYF. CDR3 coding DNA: TGTGCCAGCAGCAAAGCGCGGGACAGGATGGACTACGAGCAGTACTTC.

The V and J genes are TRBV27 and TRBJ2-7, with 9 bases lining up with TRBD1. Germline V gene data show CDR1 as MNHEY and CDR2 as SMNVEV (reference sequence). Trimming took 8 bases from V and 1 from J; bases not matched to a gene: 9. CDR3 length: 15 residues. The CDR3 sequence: CASSWTGTGSYEQYF. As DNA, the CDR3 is TGTGCCAGCTCTTGGACAGGGACAGGGTCCTACGAGCAGTACTTC.

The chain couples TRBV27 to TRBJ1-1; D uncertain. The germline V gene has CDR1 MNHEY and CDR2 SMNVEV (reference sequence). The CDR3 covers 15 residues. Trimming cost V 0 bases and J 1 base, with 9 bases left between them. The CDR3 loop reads CASSLSGERNTEAFF. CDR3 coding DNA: TGTGCCAGCAGTTTATCCGGGGAAAGGAACACTGAAGCTTTCTTT.

The CDR3 DNA reads TGTGCCAGCAGTTCTAGCTCGGCCACTGAAGCTTTCTTT. It specifies CASSSSSATEAFF. The V gene is TRBV27, the J gene TRBJ1-1; D uncertain. V lost 4 bases and J 4 bases, leaving 10 bases between the germline ends. The CDR3 runs to 13 residues. Germline CDR1 and CDR2: MNHEY and SMNVEV (reference sequence).

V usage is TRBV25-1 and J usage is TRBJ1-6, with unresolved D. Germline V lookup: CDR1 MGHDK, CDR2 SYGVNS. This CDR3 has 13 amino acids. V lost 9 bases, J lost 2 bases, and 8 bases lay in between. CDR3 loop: CASRVTYNSPLHF. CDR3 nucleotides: TGTGCCAGTCGGGTTACCTATAATTCACCCCTCCACTTT.

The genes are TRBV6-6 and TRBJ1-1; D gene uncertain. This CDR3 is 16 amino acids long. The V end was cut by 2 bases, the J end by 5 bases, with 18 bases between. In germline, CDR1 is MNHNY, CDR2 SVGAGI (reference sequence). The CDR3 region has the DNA TGTGCCAGCAGTTACCCACTTCAAACGGGAAGGACTGAAGCTTTCTTT. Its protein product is CASSYPLQTGRTEAFF.

DNA for the CDR3: TGTGCCAGCAGCTTAGCCCACCCAGAGAACCGCCGGGAGACCCAGTACTTC. Translated, it gives CASSLAHPENRRETQYF. The chain carries TRBV7-6 and TRBJ2-5; D not resolved. The germline V and J ends were trimmed by 0 bases and 5 bases, with 19 bases remaining between them. The CDR3 is made up of 17 amino acids. Per the germline V gene, CDR1 is SGHVS and CDR2 is FNYEAQ.

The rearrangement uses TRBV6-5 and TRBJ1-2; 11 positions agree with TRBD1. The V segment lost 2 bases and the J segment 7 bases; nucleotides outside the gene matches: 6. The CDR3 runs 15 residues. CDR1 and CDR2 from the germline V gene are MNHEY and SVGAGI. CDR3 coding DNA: TGTGCCAGCAGTTACGAAGGACAGGGGGCGCTTGGCTACACCTTC. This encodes CASSYEGQGALGYTF.

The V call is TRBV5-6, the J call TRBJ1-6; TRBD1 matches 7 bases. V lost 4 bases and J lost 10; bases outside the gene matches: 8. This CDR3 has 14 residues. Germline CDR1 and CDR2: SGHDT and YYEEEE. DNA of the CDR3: TGTGCCAGCAGCCCCCAGGGGGTAAGGTCACCCCTCCACTTT. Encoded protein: CASSPQGVRSPLHF.